This T cell receptor beta chain is drawn from a study of CD8 T cells in ankylosing spondylitis. Whole-study findings and limits: Disease-linked clones, CD8+, were relatively rare in peripheral blood. Reportedly, disease-linked clones are significantly enriched in ankylosing spondylitis patients' matched synovial fluid. Seven or eight highly homologous variants formed a TCR beta motif that appeared characteristic of ankylosing spondylitis blood.

Germline V gene lookup returns CDR1 SGHVS and CDR2 FQNEAQ. CDR3 length: 13 amino acids. V was shortened by 5 bases and J by 7 bases, with 11 bases between the two germline ends. A note on this clonotype: The antigen is undetermined.

TCRdb re-analysed the 5' RACE reads in MiXCR, keeping a single row per CDR3 protein. The data contain around 280,000 distinct CDR3 sequences, around 20% of them singletons. This sequence originates from a male donor with ankylosing spondylitis or in good health (not recorded which). Material for sequencing was blood, either unsorted or a sorted T cell fraction (not recorded which). V usage is TRBV7-8 and J usage is TRBJ2-2; D is undetermined. DNA of the CDR3: TGTGCCAGCAGCCCCTGGACCATCGGGGAGCTGTTTTTT. It codes for CASSPWTIGELFF.